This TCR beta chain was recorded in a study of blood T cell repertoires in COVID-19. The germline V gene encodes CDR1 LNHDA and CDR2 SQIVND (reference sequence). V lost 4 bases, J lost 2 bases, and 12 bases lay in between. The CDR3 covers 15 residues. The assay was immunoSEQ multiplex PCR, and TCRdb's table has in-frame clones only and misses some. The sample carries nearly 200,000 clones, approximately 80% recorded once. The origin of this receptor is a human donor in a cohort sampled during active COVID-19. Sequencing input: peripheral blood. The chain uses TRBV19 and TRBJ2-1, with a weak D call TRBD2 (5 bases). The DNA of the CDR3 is TGTGCCAGTAGTAAGCCCCCGGGGACCTACAATGAGCAGTTCTTC. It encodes CASSKPPGTYNEQFF.